The 11 T cell receptor beta chains given below trace back to one sample, sequenced in a study of blood T cell repertoires in COVID-19. Assay: immunoSEQ multiplex PCR; the TCRdb copy retains only in-frame clones and omits some. The sample lists 270,000 or so clones; around nine tenths were seen once. The sequenced sample was peripheral blood. These receptors were obtained from a woman aged 40 to 49 who had recovered from COVID-19.

The chain carries TRBV7-9 and TRBJ2-3; D uncertain. Per the germline V gene, CDR1 is SEHNR and CDR2 is FQNEAQ (reference sequence). This CDR3 region has 14 residues. Between the trimmed V and J ends, which lost 1 base and 4 bases, there was a span of 9 bases. The CDR3 region has the DNA TGTGCCAGCAGCTTAGATAGCTGGTCAGATACGCAGTATTTT. This gives the protein CASSLDSWSDTQYF.

The chain is built from TRBV2 and TRBJ2-1; 7 nucleotides align to TRBD2. Germline assignment: CDR1 SNHLY and CDR2 FYNNEI. Losses at the gene ends were 8 bases for V and 6 bases for J; bases not matched to a gene: 13. This CDR3 spans 15 amino acids. The CDR3 nucleotides are TGTGCCAGCTTAATCCTAGCGGTCGGGGCCAATGAGCAGTTCTTC. Translated, it gives CASLILAVGANEQFF.

The rearrangement uses TRBV5-1 and TRBJ2-5, with 8 bases fitting TRBD2. The V gene end was trimmed by 7 bases and the J gene end by 4 bases; junction bases not matched to a gene: 9. Looked up from germline, CDR1 is SGHRS and CDR2 is YFSETQ. The length of the CDR3 is 14 residues. This CDR3 reads CASSTLAGRETQYF. CDR3 in DNA: TGCGCCAGCTCTACTTTAGCGGGGAGAGAGACCCAGTACTTC. Drawing the rest from reference TRBV5-1 and TRBJ2-5, the complete variable domain is KAGVTQTPRYLIKTRGQQVTLSCSPISGHRSVSWYQQTPGQGLQFLFEYFSETQRNKGNFPGRFSGRQFSNSRSEMNVSTLELGDSALYLCASSTLAGRETQYFGPGTRLLVL.

The chain is built from TRBV6-6 and TRBJ2-2, with no clear D. This CDR3 is built from 13 residues. Between the trimmed V and J ends, which lost 5 bases and 7 bases, there was a span of 11 bases. Germline V gene data show CDR1 as MNHNY and CDR2 as SVGAGI (reference sequence). The CDR3 nucleotides are TGTGCCAGCAGTAGACTGGAGTTCGGGGAGCTGTTTTTT. Protein product: CASSRLEFGELFF.

CDR3 sequence reads: CASIQGPGGYGYTF. DNA of the CDR3: TGTGCCAGTATCCAAGGGCCCGGAGGCTATGGCTACACCTTC. The chain couples TRBV19 to TRBJ1-2; no clear D. Germline values: CDR1 LNHDA, CDR2 SQIVND (reference sequence). Trimming left V 7 bases short and J 4 bases short, with 16 bases between. This CDR3 is built from 14 residues.

This chain connects TRBV30 to TRBJ2-5, with D possibly TRBD2 on 7 matching bases. Germline lookup yields CDR1 GTSNPN and CDR2 SVGIG (reference sequence). The V and J ends lost 4 bases and 4 bases respectively, with 13 bases between them. The CDR3 runs 13 residues. The CDR3 is CAWTAGAGETQYF. DNA of the CDR3: TGTGCCTGGACGGCGGGGGCGGGAGAGACCCAGTACTTC.

The V and J genes are TRBV11-2 and TRBJ2-7, with 9 bases identical to TRBD2. Per germline, CDR1 SGHAT and CDR2 FQNNGV. V gave up 4 bases and J gave up 0 bases; unmatched junction bases: 4. The CDR3 has 15 amino acids. The CDR3 loop is CASSSTSGPSYEQYF. CDR3 DNA: TGTGCCAGCAGCTCCACTAGCGGGCCCTCCTACGAGCAGTACTTC.

The rearrangement joins TRBV4-2 to TRBJ2-1; 8 nucleotides match TRBD2. The germline gives CDR1 LGHNA, CDR2 YNFKEQ. The J segment lost 1 base and the V segment lost 5 bases, leaving 16 bases of the junction unmatched. The CDR3 has 19 amino acids. CDR3 in amino acids: CASSGLGAGGPLSYNEQFF. CDR3 DNA: TGTGCCAGCAGCGGCCTTGGGGCGGGAGGCCCTCTATCCTACAATGAGCAGTTCTTC.

V usage is TRBV7-2 and J usage is TRBJ2-6, with TRBD2 identical over 15 bases. CDR1 is SGHTA and CDR2 is FQGNSA in the germline V gene. V shed 5 bases, J shed 3 bases, and the junction held 8 bases outside the gene matches. This CDR3 has 19 residues. The CDR3 protein is CASSPQPGLAGGGANVLTF. CDR3 in DNA: TGTGCCAGCAGCCCCCAACCGGGACTAGCGGGAGGTGGGGCCAACGTCCTGACTTTC.

The CDR3 loop reads CSAAPGTGYEQYF. Written as DNA, the CDR3 is TGCAGCGCCGCCCCCGGGACAGGGTATGAGCAGTACTTC. The chain carries TRBV29-1 and TRBJ2-7, with 9 nucleotides matching TRBD1. The CDR3 has 13 residues. V shed 7 bases and J 7 bases; nucleotides not matched to a gene: 11. Germline CDR1 reads SQVTM; CDR2 reads ANQGSEA.

The V and J genes are TRBV18 and TRBJ2-3; perhaps TRBD2 as D (5 bases). V was pared by 3 bases and J by 5 bases, with 9 bases between. From germline, CDR1 is KGHSH and CDR2 LQKENI. This CDR3 comprises 13 residues. DNA for the CDR3: TGTGCCAGCTCACCTCTGGCGGGAGATACGCAGTATTTT. It translates to CASSPLAGDTQYF.